This is a list of T cell receptor beta chains from one sample in a study of breast tumors, draining lymph nodes, adjacent tissues. TCRdb passed the multiplex PCR reads through MiXCR, listing each CDR3 protein once. The repertoire consists of about 14,000 distinct CDR3 sequences, with around 58% occurring once and the leading ten covering around 31%. The sample comprised tumor-adjacent breast tissue. The origin of the receptors is a female donor with breast cancer. Some clones in this sample may be carry-over from other donors' samples. Each CDR3 is given with its conserved first and last residue. Each record gives: CDR3 DNA, CDR3 protein, clone size, D gene, V gene, J gene. A D gene is named only where the DNA matches it firmly. A clone size is listed for some rows: how often the clone was seen (once, few, many), or a class if it is expanded.

TGTGCCAGCAGTCAGACAGGGGGCCTCTCTGGGGCCAACGTCCTGACTTTC	CASSQTGGLSGANVLTF	-	TRBD1	TRBV2	TRBJ2-6
TGCAGTGCGGGTCGTCTAGCAAACCAAGAGACCCAGTACTTC	CSAGRLANQETQYF	-	-	TRBV20-1	TRBJ2-5
TGCAGTGCTAGAGACGGGGGGAAGGAAAAACTGTTTTTT	CSARDGGKEKLFF	-	-	TRBV20-1	TRBJ1-4
TGCAGTGCTGTGACTAGCGGGAGGCTACAAGAGACCCAGTACTTC	CSAVTSGRLQETQYF	few	TRBD2	TRBV20-1	TRBJ2-5
TGTGCCAGCAGCTTAGCGTTGGGTAACTATGGCTACACCTTC	CASSLALGNYGYTF	-	-	TRBV7-2	TRBJ1-2
TGCAGTGCTAGAGTTGGAGGGAATCCCTACGAGCAGTACTTC	CSARVGGNPYEQYF	medium-sized	-	TRBV20-1	TRBJ2-7
TGTGCCAGCAGCTTAAGGCGGGAGTACAATGAGCAGTTCTTC	CASSLRREYNEQFF	-	TRBD2	TRBV7-9	TRBJ2-1
TGCAGCGTGGCCCTTGGGGCCAACGTCCTGACTTTC	CSVALGANVLTF	-	-	TRBV29-1	TRBJ2-6
TGTGCCAGCAGCAGGGGGTTCGACGAGCAGTACTTC	CASSRGFDEQYF	-	TRBD1	TRBV6-6	TRBJ2-7
TGCAGTGCTAGAGACCGGTCGGGCTCAAATTCACCCCTCCACTTT	CSARDRSGSNSPLHF	medium-sized	-	TRBV20-1	TRBJ1-6
TGTGCCAGCAGTCCCGGGACAGGGGAGACCCAGTACTTC	CASSPGTGETQYF	-	TRBD1	TRBV12-3/TRBV12-4	TRBJ2-5
TGTGCCAGCAGCCCCGGTAAGGGGGCCGATACGCAGTATTTT	CASSPGKGADTQYF	many	TRBD1	TRBV5-8	TRBJ2-3
TGTGCCAGCAGTGACCAAACCCCAGGGGGCGCTGAGCAGTTCTTC	CASSDQTPGGAEQFF	once	TRBD1	TRBV6-1	TRBJ2-1
TGTGCCAGCAGTCCCCGGGACCCAACGAGGAATTCACCCCTCCACTTT	CASSPRDPTRNSPLHF	-	-	TRBV12-3/TRBV12-4	TRBJ1-6
TGTGCCAGTAGTGTGGGGTTCTCCCGGAACACTGAAGCTTTCTTT	CASSVGFSRNTEAFF	-	-	TRBV19	TRBJ1-1
TGTGCTAGCAGCTCGATGACCTACAATGAGCAGTTCTTC	CASSSMTYNEQFF	-	-	TRBV5-8	TRBJ2-1
TGTGCCAGCAGTTTAATCTTCGGAGAAGCGAACACCGGGGAGCTGTTTTTT	CASSLIFGEANTGELFF	medium-sized	-	TRBV12-3/TRBV12-4	TRBJ2-2
TGTGCCAGCAGCTATACCGCTAGGACCGATGCAACTAATGAAAAACTGTTTTTT	CASSYTARTDATNEKLFF	many	-	TRBV4-2	TRBJ1-4
TGTGCCAGCAGTACCCCAAAGGTCCTGGGGCACGAGCAGTACTTC	CASSTPKVLGHEQYF	-	-	TRBV2	TRBJ2-7
TGTGCCAGCAGCGTATCCGGGACTAGCGGGAACGAGCAGTACTTC	CASSVSGTSGNEQYF	-	TRBD2	TRBV9	TRBJ2-7
TGTGCCAGCTCACCAAGGGGTCTAGCGGGAACCTACGAGCAGTACTTC	CASSPRGLAGTYEQYF	-	TRBD2	TRBV18	TRBJ2-7
TGTGCCAGCAGTAAGGCCGGGATCCCTTACGAGCAGTACTTC	CASSKAGIPYEQYF	-	-	TRBV2	TRBJ2-7
TGTGCCAGCAGTGAATCACCTGAGCAGTTCTTC	CASSESPEQFF	-	-	TRBV6-1	TRBJ2-1
TGTGCCAGCAGTGACCCAGCGGGGGACTACAATGAGCAGTTCTTC	CASSDPAGDYNEQFF	few	TRBD2	TRBV2	TRBJ2-1
TGTGCCAGCACCATGGGACTAGCGGGAGGGCACCCCAATGAGCAGTTCTTC	CASTMGLAGGHPNEQFF	-	TRBD2	TRBV2	TRBJ2-1
TGTGCCAGCAGTGGACAGGGTCGTGGCTACACCTTC	CASSGQGRGYTF	few	TRBD1	TRBV2	TRBJ1-2
TGCAGCGTTGGAGGACAGGGAGTTGGTCAGCCCCAGCATTTT	CSVGGQGVGQPQHF	-	TRBD1	TRBV29-1	TRBJ1-5
TGTGCCAGCAGTTACGGGACAGGGGGCCCCTATGGCTACACCTTC	CASSYGTGGPYGYTF	-	TRBD1	TRBV6-5	TRBJ1-2
TGTGCCATCAGGGGGGTAGCAGGGTATGGCTACACCTTC	CAIRGVAGYGYTF	few	-	TRBV10-3	TRBJ1-2
TGTGCCAGCAATGAAGACGGCAATCAGCCCCAGCATTTT	CASNEDGNQPQHF	-	-	TRBV7-9	TRBJ1-5
TGTGCCACCAGCAGAGACAACAGGGACAATGAGCAGTTCTTC	CATSRDNRDNEQFF	-	-	TRBV15	TRBJ2-1
TGTGCCAGCAGCCCACAGGACGGGACTAGCGGGAACGAGCAGTACTTC	CASSPQDGTSGNEQYF	-	TRBD2	TRBV7-8	TRBJ2-7
TGTGCCAGCAGTGAAGATCCTGGTACCTACGAGCAGTACTTC	CASSEDPGTYEQYF	-	-	TRBV2	TRBJ2-7
TGTGCCAGCAGCACAGCAGGCGGTGAAAAACTGTTTTTT	CASSTAGGEKLFF	many	-	TRBV12-3/TRBV12-4	TRBJ1-4
TGCAGCGTCTCCTCGGCTAATGAAAAACTGTTTTTT	CSVSSANEKLFF	-	-	TRBV29-1	TRBJ1-4
TGTGCCAGCAGCTTAGACCTAGGGGCCTACACCTTC	CASSLDLGAYTF	-	-	TRBV11-2	TRBJ1-2
TGCAGTGCTACGGCAGGACACCGCGATTCACCCCTCCACTTT	CSATAGHRDSPLHF	-	-	TRBV20-1	TRBJ1-6
TGCGCCAGCAGCTTGGGGACAGGGTTCTACGAGCAGTACTTC	CASSLGTGFYEQYF	once	TRBD1	TRBV5-1	TRBJ2-7
TGCAGTGCTAGAGACCCTACCCGGGCGGGCTCCTACAATGAGCAGTTCTTC	CSARDPTRAGSYNEQFF	-	-	TRBV20-1	TRBJ2-1
TGTGCCGGCAGCGTCGACGGGACAGGGTACGAGCAGTACTTC	CAGSVDGTGYEQYF	-	TRBD1	TRBV9	TRBJ2-7
TGTGCCAGCACAGGGTGGGAGACCCAGTACTTC	CASTGWETQYF	-	-	TRBV12-3/TRBV12-4	TRBJ2-5
TGTGCCAGCAGCTTGGTTCCAGGGAGGGCGTATGAGCAGTTCTTC	CASSLVPGRAYEQFF	medium-sized	TRBD2	TRBV5-8	TRBJ2-1
TGCAGTGCTAGACGTGGGCTAGCGGGACCCCATGAGCAGTTCTTC	CSARRGLAGPHEQFF	-	TRBD2	TRBV20-1	TRBJ2-1
TGTGCCAGCAGTGAAGGACTATATGACACTGAAGCTTTCTTT	CASSEGLYDTEAFF	-	-	TRBV2	TRBJ1-1
TGTGCCAGCAGCCCTACTAGCGAGGGCTACAATGAGCAGTTCTTC	CASSPTSEGYNEQFF	many	TRBD2	TRBV5-5	TRBJ2-1
TGCGCCAGCAGCCGACCGGGACACCAGCACGAGCAGTACTTC	CASSRPGHQHEQYF	many	-	TRBV4-1	TRBJ2-7
TGTGCCAGCAGCTTGTGGGGGACCGGGACCTATGGCTACACCTTC	CASSLWGTGTYGYTF	-	-	TRBV5-6	TRBJ1-2
TGTGCCAGCAGCTTCCGGGCCACTAGCACAGATACGCAGTATTTT	CASSFRATSTDTQYF	-	-	TRBV7-2	TRBJ2-3
TGTGCCAGCAGCTTGGTCTTCGACGGGAGATGGGACTTC	CASSLVFDGRWDF	-	-	TRBV7-8	TRBJ2-5
TGCAGTGCTAGGAGTGCGGGTAGCTTGGGTGAGCAGTTCTTC	CSARSAGSLGEQFF	-	-	TRBV20-1	TRBJ2-1
TGTGCCATCAGTGAATTGACAGGCACAGATACGCAGTATTTT	CAISELTGTDTQYF	-	-	TRBV10-3	TRBJ2-3
TGTGCCAGCGGCCCGTTTTCCTACAATAAGCAGTTCTTC	CASGPFSYNKQFF	-	-	TRBV6-4	TRBJ2-1
TGTGCCAGCAGCCAAGCCCAGGCTGGTTTGGACACTGAAGCTTTCTTT	CASSQAQAGLDTEAFF	-	-	TRBV9	TRBJ1-1
TGTGCCATCAGCGGACTAGCGGGGGGAAGCTACGAGCAGTACTTC	CAISGLAGGSYEQYF	once	TRBD2	TRBV10-3	TRBJ2-7